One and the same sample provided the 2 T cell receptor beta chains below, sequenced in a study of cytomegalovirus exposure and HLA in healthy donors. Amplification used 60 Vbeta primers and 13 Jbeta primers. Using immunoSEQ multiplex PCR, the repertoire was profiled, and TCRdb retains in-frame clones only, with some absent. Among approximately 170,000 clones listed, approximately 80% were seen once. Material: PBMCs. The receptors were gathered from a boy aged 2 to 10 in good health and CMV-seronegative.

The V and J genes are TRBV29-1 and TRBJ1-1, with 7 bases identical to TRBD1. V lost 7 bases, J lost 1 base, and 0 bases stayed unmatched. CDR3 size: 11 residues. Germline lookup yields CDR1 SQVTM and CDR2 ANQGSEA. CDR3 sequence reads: CSGQGNTEAFF. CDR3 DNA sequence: TGCAGCGGACAGGGGAACACTGAAGCTTTCTTT.

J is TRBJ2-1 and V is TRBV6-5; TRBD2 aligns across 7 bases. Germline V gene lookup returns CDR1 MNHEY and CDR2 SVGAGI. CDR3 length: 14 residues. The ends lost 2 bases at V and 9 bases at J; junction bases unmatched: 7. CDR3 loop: CASSYGGEGSEQFF. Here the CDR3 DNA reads TGTGCCAGCAGTTACGGGGGGGAGGGCAGTGAGCAGTTCTTC.